The 13 T cell receptor beta chains given below trace back to one sample, sequenced in a study of CD4 and CD8 cells across lung adenocarcinoma regions. MiXCR was run by TCRdb on the PCR reads, yielding one entry per CDR3 protein. The sample carries some 16,000 distinct CDR3 sequences, 45% to 70% recorded once. The sequenced sample was CD8+ T cells from the center of a lung tumor. These receptors all stem from a female donor with lung adenocarcinoma. The CD4 and CD8 labels of this study may be unreliable.

Comment on this clonotype: Germline and junction disagree at one end, which may indicate a read error. The V gene is TRBV10-1, the J gene TRBJ2-4; TRBD1 or TRBD2 may be the D gene (5 bases each). This CDR3 is built from 14 residues. Germline assignment: CDR1 WNHNN and CDR2 SYGVQD (reference sequence). CDR3 nucleotides: TGCGGCAGCTGGGGGTTGAGAGCCAAAGACATGCAGTACTTC. Its translation is CGSWGLRAKDMQYF.

This clonotype was counted many times. The chain combines TRBV6-1 with TRBJ1-4, with 8 bases that match TRBD1. V lost 6 bases and J lost 4; bases outside the gene matches: 4. This CDR3 is 14 amino acids long. Germline assignment: CDR1 MNHNS and CDR2 SASEGT. The CDR3 coding sequence is TGTGCCAGCAGGGCAGGGGGCCTTAATGAAAAACTGTTTTTT. It translates to CASRAGGLNEKLFF.

There are many counts of this clonotype. The chain employs TRBV25-1 and TRBJ1-6, with D possibly TRBD1 on 6 matching bases. The CDR3 loop spans 13 amino acids. V was shortened by 3 bases and J by 12 bases, with 12 bases between the two germline ends. Germline loops: CDR1 MGHDK, CDR2 SYGVNS. CDR3 DNA: TGTGCCAGCAGTGACCGACAGGCATTACCCCTCCACTTT. Protein sequence: CASSDRQALPLHF.

The chain couples TRBV6-1 to TRBJ2-4; 13 nucleotides align to TRBD2. CDR1 and CDR2 from the germline V gene are MNHNS and SASEGT. Trimming at V came to 6 bases and at J to 12 bases, leaving 17 bases not matched to a gene. The CDR3 consists of 17 residues. In DNA form, the CDR3 reads TGTGCCAGCAGCCGCCGACTAGCGGGGGGATTCACAAATACTCAGTACTTC. Protein product: CASSRRLAGGFTNTQYF.

A single count supports this clonotype. This chain uses TRBV6-5 with TRBJ2-3; D is possibly TRBD2 (6 bases). The J call may not be correct, given that the DNA end is closer to TRBJ2-1. This CDR3 is 15 amino acids long. In germline, CDR1 is MNHEY, CDR2 SVGAGI. The CDR3 sequence is CASSFSAASADAQFF. The CDR3, as DNA: TGTGCCAGCAGCTTCTCCGCGGCTAGCGCCGATGCGCAGTTCTTC.

This rearrangement joins TRBV5-4 to TRBJ2-1; perhaps TRBD2 as D (6 bases). The DNA end is a closer match to TRBJ2-5, so the J assignment may be wrong. The CDR3 is made up of 14 amino acids. Germline V gene sequence: CDR1 SGHNT, CDR2 YYREEE (reference sequence). Here the CDR3 reads CASSLMGGTETQYF. DNA of the CDR3: TGTGCCAGCAGCTTGATGGGCGGGACAGAGACCCAGTACTTC.

This clonotype turned up a few times. J is TRBJ2-1 and V is TRBV6-1, with D perhaps matching TRBD1 or TRBD2 (5 bases each). Near its end, the DNA agrees better with TRBJ2-7, so the J call may be wrong. The CDR3 runs 17 residues. Per germline, CDR1 MNHNS and CDR2 SASEGT. CDR3 sequence reads: CASSELFRMGPQAEQYF. As DNA, the CDR3 is TGTGCCAGCAGTGAACTGTTTAGGATGGGACCGCAGGCCGAGCAGTACTTC.

This chain connects TRBV6-1 to TRBJ2-5, with a weak D call TRBD1 (6 bases). V dropped 6 bases and J dropped 0 bases, with 14 bases sitting between them. This CDR3 contains 15 residues. Germline V gene sequence: CDR1 MNHNS, CDR2 SASEGT. The DNA of the CDR3 is TGTGCCAGCAGCCTACAGGGAAAGTACCAAGAGACCCAGTACTTC. Residues: CASSLQGKYQETQYF.

The J gene is TRBJ2-7, the V gene TRBV27; 9 nucleotides line up with TRBD2. CDR1 is MNHEY and CDR2 is SMNVEV in the germline V gene (reference sequence). With 2 bases clipped from V and 2 bases from J, the junction kept 4 bases outside the gene matches. This CDR3 comprises 15 residues. The CDR3 DNA is TGTGCCAGCAGTTTAGATCTAGCGGGACCCTACGAGCAGTACTTC. As protein: CASSLDLAGPYEQYF.

This clonotype was recorded at least ten times. The chain employs TRBV27 and TRBJ2-4; 8 nucleotides align to TRBD1. The V segment lost 2 bases and the J segment 6 bases; nucleotides outside the gene matches: 0. The CDR3 is 13 residues long. Germline lookup yields CDR1 MNHEY and CDR2 SMNVEV (reference sequence). In nucleotides, the CDR3 is TGTGCCAGCAGTTTAGACAGGGGAAACATTCAGTACTTC. The encoded protein is CASSLDRGNIQYF.

Details on this clonotype: An end of the junction differs from the germline gene, which may be a read error. The chain carries TRBV10-1 and TRBJ2-3; 7 bases line up with TRBD1. CDR1 and CDR2 from the germline V gene are WNHNN and SYGVQD (reference sequence). The CDR3 totals 14 residues. The CDR3 nucleotides are TGCGGCGGCAGGGGGTTGTGTGGCACAAATACGCAGTACTTT. Translated: CGGRGLCGTNTQYF.

This chain connects TRBV10-2 to TRBJ2-3, with 7 bases that match TRBD1. The CDR3 length is 16 residues. With V trimmed by 3 bases and J by 2 bases, 8 bases remained unmatched. Germline V gene data show CDR1 as WSHSY and CDR2 as SAAADI. CDR3 coding DNA: TGCGCCAGCAGTGATGAGGGGACAGAAAACACAGATACGCAGTATTTT. Its translation is CASSDEGTENTDTQYF.

This clonotype was counted ten times or more. The rearrangement joins TRBV7-2 to TRBJ2-2; D unclear. The germline V and J ends were trimmed by 1 base and 4 bases, with 7 bases remaining between them. Germline V gives CDR1 SGHTA, CDR2 FQGNSA. This CDR3 has 14 residues. The CDR3 DNA sequence: TGTGCCAGCAGCTTAGGAGTAAGCACCGGGGAGCTGTTTTTT. Protein sequence: CASSLGVSTGELFF.